This entry describes one T cell receptor (beta chain). As yet, its antigen is unknown. This sample is part of a study of T cell responses to AZD1222 COVID-19 vaccine. Study-level points and caveats: Females outnumbered males among donors, who were mostly white British; clonal diversity was possibly underestimated. Breadth and depth of Spike-specific TCRs rose after two AZD1222 doses. No day 14 peak samples; only post-peak repertoires were characterized.

Only in-frame clones appear in the TCRdb table, and some are missing; sequencing was by immunoSEQ multiplex PCR. The profile shows 75,000 to 100,000 clones, just over 85% of them singletons. The CDR3 is 16 amino acids. From germline, CDR1 is SGHNT and CDR2 YYREEE (reference sequence). Trimming removed 1 base at V and 2 bases at J, with 14 bases between. V and J are TRBV5-4 and TRBJ2-3; the D gene is possibly TRBD2 (7 bases). This material consisted of peripheral blood, taken on day 0 of MenACWY control vaccination. This TCR was sampled from an adult in good health. CDR3 sequence: CASSLYRGATTDTQYF. In DNA, the CDR3 is TGTGCCAGCAGCTTGTACCGGGGGGCCACCACAGATACGCAGTATTTT.